This T cell receptor (beta chain) stems from a study of cytomegalovirus exposure and HLA in healthy donors (dated by TCRdb to between 2016 and 2019). As for the study more broadly: According to an earlier analysis of 587 of the donors, roughly 180 million T cells yielded 90 million to 130 million unique TCR beta sequences and 276 Gb of sequence data. The study combined high-throughput TCR immunosequencing, statistical association of individual TCRs with disease status, and machine learning to predict cytomegalovirus infection status. To decide whether each TCR beta V gene segment behaved as functional or pseudogenic, an earlier analysis of approximately 600 of the donors relied on high-throughput TCR beta sequencing. In a later analysis, previously published TCR beta repertoires from hundreds of donors were re-analyzed and high-resolution HLA genotyping was added so that TCR occurrence patterns could be studied. On average, roughly 250,000 unique TCR beta nucleotide sequences were sequenced per donor among 398 genotyped donors of the cohort, with 15% to 20% of those sequences being non-productive. The study aimed to test whether cataloging public T cell receptors could reveal signatures of past pathogen exposure. Donor age, sex, ethnicity and CMV serostatus were compiled together with the repertoire data. A later genetic analysis took genome-wide SNP genotypes for 398 of the 666 donors and used that subset as a discovery cohort. All discovery cohort repertoires had been generated on a single sequencing platform. An early release that covered some 640 HLA-typed donors contained approximately 300 gigabases of sequencing data and about 93 million unique TCR sequences. Roughly 5 DR-DQ haplotypes were handled as single units for association and clustering, since linkage in the cohort was strong. Using immunosequencing, the study profiled T cell repertoires from fewer than 850 subjects and related those repertoires to cytomegalovirus serostatus. Typing coverage differed by locus: A, B, C, DRB1 and DQB1 were typed in roughly 629-630 donors, DQA1 in about 500, DPA1 in some 610, and DPB1 in around 440. Rather than drawing on any new phenotypic data, the later analysis identified candidate immune exposures from TCR beta sequences and the way those sequences occurred across donors. HLA typing included class I and class II loci at four-digit resolution. Besides the first cohort of about 730 subjects, a separate validation cohort made up of 120 or so different subjects was used. The genetic ancestry cluster associated with self-reported Caucasian donors included 81% of the 398 genotyped donors. What the work shows at the level of the full study, not this receptor alone: A later analysis found that TCR association rates varied across HLA loci, with DRB1 alleles showing the most associated TCRs and HLA-C alleles the fewest. A cluster of highly shared sequence variants was judged likely to be a technical artifact of the sequencing pipeline. A later analysis associated some 17,000 TCR beta sequences with specific HLA alleles at a false discovery rate of 0.05. The cohort was sequenced for TCR beta chains only, and without alpha or paired-chain data the features that could be detected were limited. A later analysis reported that several top co-occurrence clusters appeared linked to parvovirus B19, influenza, CMV and Epstein-Barr virus. Broadly in line with IMGT annotations, most TCR beta V segments showed up in productive rearrangements about 87% or about 30% of the time in an earlier analysis of 450 to 600 of the donors. Cytomegalovirus status was reported to be diagnosed by the classifier with high specificity and sensitivity in both the original and validation cohorts. Most TCR sequences were observed very rarely across donors, whereas some public TCRs were present in many individuals. When HLA alleles, especially DR and DQ, strongly co-occurred, attributing TCR associations to individual alleles was difficult. A few of the identified cytomegalovirus-associated TCR beta chains were confirmed in vitro to be specific for cytomegalovirus antigens. Compared with equally common non-associated chains, HLA-associated TCR beta chains in a later analysis were more clonally expanded and had lower generation probabilities. A further reported finding was that TCR beta sequences accurately predicted the HLA-A and HLA-B alleles for most subjects in the first cohort. In a later genetic analysis, fewer N-insertions in productive TCRs were reported among donors in an Asian-associated ancestry cluster than the roughly 700-donor mean. A later genetic analysis associated a missense DCLRE1C variant with V-gene and J-gene trimming of TCR beta chains, and an independent cohort replicated the association. Sequencing depth was assumed to be roughly uniform across donors in the presence/absence analyses, though that assumption may not hold. Linkage disequilibrium might explain the correlated functional status among segregating V segments, but an unknown experimental factor could not be excluded. The earlier analysis of fewer than 750 of the donors excluded 15 to 20 rarely observed V segments, including chromosome 9 orphons, because counts were too low. A later analysis found that most CMV-associated TCR beta chains appeared HLA-restricted, with HLA associations seemingly driven largely by CMV exposure. According to the authors, the approach could potentially be generalized to other disease states and immunological phenotypes. CMV serostatus was the only immune exposure information available for the cohort. Because HLA typing was unavailable for some donors at each locus, only the typed subset was used in association tests. The study gave a list of around 170 TCR beta chains associated with cytomegalovirus.

Libraries were constructed by the immunoSEQ multiplex PCR assay. For the multiplex PCR, a mixture combining 60 forward primers for TCR Vbeta segments and 13 reverse primers for TCR Jbeta segments was used. The CDR3 region of rearranged TCR beta genes was amplified from genomic DNA with a multiplex PCR assay. On the Illumina HiSeq System, the amplified TCR beta libraries were sequenced as 87-base-pair reads. For the original study's pipeline: Across the 700 or so repertoires, a later analysis counted roughly 77 million unique TCR beta chains, roughly 11 million of which were shared by at least two donors. A nearest-neighbor algorithm error-corrected the raw reads and collapsed the reads into unique sequences, merging closely related sequences to remove PCR and sequencing errors. V, D and J gene segments were assigned by aligning CDR3 sequences to IMGT reference sequences. For a sequence to be retained, at least a six-nucleotide match to both a V gene segment and a J gene segment was required. A rearrangement counted as productive if the CDR3 had no stop codons and remained in frame with V and J, and every other rearrangement counted as non-productive. CDR3 was defined by IMGT convention, running from the second conserved V-encoded cysteine to the conserved J-encoded phenylalanine. Sequences without an unambiguous match to a single V gene segment were excluded from the earlier analysis of a few hundred of the donors. In an earlier analysis of several hundred of the donors, V segments were called functional above 56.7% productive rearrangements and were called segregating when the between-donor standard deviation exceeded 5%. A statistical classification framework was built to diagnose cytomegalovirus status from the catalog of TCR beta chain sequences. A later analysis assigned V and J genes by comparing TCR nucleotide sequences with IMGT/GENE-DB human TR gene sequences. Using the TCRdist pipeline, a later analysis assigned CDR3 sequences along with most-parsimonious VDJ recombination scenarios. A later analysis defined each TCR beta chain by its CDR3 amino acid sequence plus V-gene family, and excluded reads lacking a unique V-gene family. A later analysis removed nearly 600 highly shared, low-generation-probability nucleotide sequences to deal with suspected cross-contamination and a sequencing artifact. For each public chain, a later analysis derived a clonal expansion index from normalized ranks of inferred template counts within each repertoire. Generation probabilities in a later analysis came from a VDJ recombination model fitted to out-of-frame rearrangements, and those results were checked against IGoR. In a later analysis, TCR-TCR, TCR-HLA and TCR-CMV co-occurrence was scored with hypergeometric tests, and a repertoire-size bias correction was applied to TCR pairs. In a later analysis, false discovery rates were estimated by permuting HLA or CMV assignments 20 times. A later analysis grouped co-occurring TCRs with DBSCAN, adding TCRdist sequence similarity when clustering within HLA-allele-positive subsets. Co-occurrence clustering excluded repertoires with fewer than 30,000 or more than 120,000 public chains, plus five with anomalous nucleotide sharing. Not all clones reach the TCRdb copy of this immuneACCESS table, which keeps in-frame sequences only. Checked studies attribute under half of the gap to unresolved V genes and leave the rest unexplained. That table gives V, J and clone size, and the DNA gave D and trimming. The sample table records fewer than 200,000 clones; approximately 88% of these occur just once. The ten most abundant clones make up about 0.85% of the sample.

In total, 630 or so healthy bone marrow donors made up the cohort. Cohort members were all nominally healthy when sampled, although unrecorded immune exposures were likely present. The donor was CMV seronegative and belonged to the group of 352 seronegative cohort members. A peripheral blood sample was provided by each donor, and peripheral blood mononuclear cells were used for TCR beta sequencing. The Qiagen DNeasy Blood Extraction Kit was used to extract genomic DNA from the blood cell samples. This clone was counted only a few times. What antigen it recognizes has not been identified. Nothing much larger sits one base from this clone, and base qualities are not available. The receptor was isolated from a woman in her 30s in good health and CMV-seronegative. Sequencing was carried out using PBMCs.

The DNA sequence reads TGTGCCAGCAGCGGACAGGGATTGAACACTGAAGCTTTCTTT. This sequence encodes CASSGQGLNTEAFF. This chain is built from TRBV4-2 and TRBJ1-1, with 8 middle bases fitting TRBD1. From cysteine to phenylalanine, the CDR3 is 14 amino acids long. The retained sequence is limited to the CDR3, 42 bases, with the frame set at the first base. According to the germline V gene, CDR1 reads LGHNA and CDR2 reads YNFKEQ. Germline trimming: 5 bases from V, 0 bases from J; junction bases outside gene matches: 2.